Presented here are 12 T cell receptor beta chains from one specimen sequenced in a study of T cells after yellow fever vaccination. TCRdb re-analysed the 5' RACE reads in MiXCR, keeping a single row per CDR3 protein. The sample shows some 350,000 distinct CDR3 sequences, approximately 4% of them seen only once. The sample was PBMCs, taken 5 days after the yellow fever booster vaccination. The receptors stem from a man aged 18 to 29 who received the YFV17D yellow fever vaccine.

The chain uses TRBV18 and TRBJ2-7; possibly TRBD1 for D (6 bases). V dropped 2 bases and J dropped 2 bases, with 10 bases sitting between them. There are 14 residues in the CDR3. Germline lookup yields CDR1 KGHSH and CDR2 LQKENI. CDR3 sequence: CASSPSQGPYEQYF. In DNA, the CDR3 is TGTGCCAGCTCACCATCTCAGGGGCCCTACGAGCAGTACTTC.

The chain carries TRBV7-9 and TRBJ1-4; 9 bases agree with TRBD1. The CDR3 spans 21 residues. Unmatched junction bases numbered 18, after V lost 4 bases and J lost 0 bases. Germline lookup yields CDR1 SEHNR and CDR2 FQNEAQ (reference sequence). The CDR3 loop reads CASSSYTGTGTTPTTNEKLFF. CDR3 in DNA: TGTGCCAGCAGCTCTTACACCGGGACAGGGACTACCCCCACAACTAATGAAAAACTGTTTTTT.

This clonotype was detected many times. The V and J genes are TRBV3-1 and TRBJ1-3; no firm D call. This CDR3 spans 16 amino acids. V was pared by 1 base and J by 0 bases, with 10 bases between. In germline, CDR1 is LGHDT, CDR2 YNNKEL (reference sequence). The CDR3 loop reads CASSQGHSISGNTIYF. The CDR3 nucleotides read TGTGCCAGCAGCCAAGGCCACAGTATCTCTGGAAACACCATATATTTT.

Remarks on this clonotype: Relative to the germline gene, one junction end is altered; a read error may explain this. V and J are TRBV6-5 and TRBJ1-4, with D perhaps matching TRBD1 (5 bases). There are 14 residues in the CDR3. Germline V gives CDR1 MNHEY, CDR2 SVGAGI. CDR3 in DNA: TGTGCCAGCGGACTGTGGAGGGGTAATGAAAAACTGTATTTT. Protein sequence: CASGLWRGNEKLYF.

This clonotype was counted ten times or more. CDR3 residues: CSARRLAGEGYEQFF. The CDR3 DNA is TGCAGTGCTAGAAGACTAGCGGGGGAGGGGTATGAGCAGTTCTTC. This chain connects TRBV20-1 to TRBJ2-1; 12 positions match TRBD2. Germline V CDR1 and CDR2: DFQATT, SNEGSKA (reference sequence). V gave up 2 bases and J gave up 8 bases; unmatched junction bases: 7. The CDR3 contains 15 residues.

As DNA, the CDR3 is TGTGCCAGCAGCTTCGGCTCATTCGATGGCTACACCTTC. This translates into CASSFGSFDGYTF. V is TRBV7-9 and J is TRBJ1-2; D is undetermined. Trimming stripped 3 bases from V and 6 bases from J, with 11 bases between. The CDR3 has 13 residues. Germline assignment: CDR1 SEHNR and CDR2 FQNEAQ (reference sequence).

This sequence joins TRBV7-6 and TRBJ1-1; D gene uncertain. From germline, CDR1 is SGHVS and CDR2 FNYEAQ. The CDR3 runs to 13 residues. V dropped 0 bases and J dropped 2 bases, with 4 bases sitting between them. The CDR3, as DNA: TGTGCCAGCAGCTTAGCAGACAACACTGAAGCTTTCTTT. This encodes CASSLADNTEAFF.

This clonotype was counted a few times. The V and J genes are TRBV25-1 and TRBJ2-7; no definite D call. The CDR3 spans 13 residues. From germline, CDR1 is MGHDK and CDR2 SYGVNS. Trimming stripped 8 bases from V and 1 base from J, with 12 bases between. The CDR3 nucleotides are TGTGCCAGCGGACCCCCAGCATCCTACGAGCAGTACTTC. Its translation: CASGPPASYEQYF.

There are a few counts of this clonotype. This chain links TRBV6-5 with TRBJ2-3; 14 bases fit TRBD2. The junction had 10 bases not matched to a gene; V was cut back by 2 bases and J by 0 bases. The germline CDR1 and CDR2 sequences are MNHEY and SVGAGI. This CDR3 is 20 amino acids long. CDR3 region: CASSYTMTSGGAGSTDTQYF. The CDR3 DNA sequence: TGTGCCAGCAGTTACACAATGACTAGCGGGGGGGCCGGTAGCACAGATACGCAGTATTTT.

The chain is built from TRBV7-8 and TRBJ1-5, with 9 bases fitting TRBD1. With 2 bases clipped from V and 9 bases from J, the junction kept 5 bases outside the gene matches. Germline V CDR1 and CDR2: SGHVS, FQNEAQ. The CDR3 consists of 14 residues. CDR3: CASSLWDREGPQHF. For the CDR3, the DNA is TGTGCCAGCAGCTTATGGGACAGGGAAGGGCCCCAGCATTTT.

In this sample, this clonotype turned up a few times. V gene TRBV4-2 combines with J gene TRBJ1-1; D not certain. CDR3 size: 15 residues. Looked up from germline, CDR1 is LGHNA and CDR2 is YNFKEQ. V lost 3 bases to trimming and J lost 2 bases, with 13 bases between them. The CDR3 sequence is CASSHLTRGNTEAFF. CDR3 in DNA: TGTGCCAGCAGCCATCTCACGAGAGGTAACACTGAAGCTTTCTTT.

This clonotype was seen a few times. J is TRBJ1-3 and V is TRBV9; no reliable D call. CDR3 length: 13 amino acids. CDR1 is SGDLS and CDR2 is YYNGEE in the germline V gene. V was cut by 4 bases and J by 2 bases, with 7 bases left in between. CDR3 DNA sequence: TGTGCCAGCAGCCAATCGACTGGAAACACCATATATTTT. This sequence encodes CASSQSTGNTIYF.